This T cell receptor beta chain was identified in a study of blood T cell dynamics during melanoma immunotherapy. Findings of the study overall: The study could not tell melanoma-specific clones from general immune activation.

Turning to this clone: The target antigen is unknown.

V was trimmed by 6 bases and J by 6 bases, leaving 18 bases between them. CDR1 is MDHEN and CDR2 is SYDVKM in the germline V gene. CDR3 length: 15 residues. The time point denotes: pre-treatment baseline. Here immunoSEQ multiplex PCR was the method, and the copy in TCRdb shows in-frame clones only, minus some. The sample gives 15,000 to 20,000 clones, approximately 89% of which show up once; around 1.7% is in the top ten. This TCR was sampled from a human donor with melanoma. This sample comprised blood, obtained from a patient treated with checkpoint blockade. The V call is TRBV28, the J call TRBJ1-5; the D gene is possibly TRBD1 (5 bases). CDR3 sequence reads: CASSFQGVGGQPQHF. Here the CDR3 DNA reads TGTGCCAGCAGCTTCCAAGGGGTCGGCGGTCAGCCCCAGCATTTT. The full variable domain, in which reference TRBV28 and TRBJ1-5 provide the parts outside the CDR3, is DVKVTQSSRYLVKRTGEKVFLECVQDMDHENMFWYRQDPGLGLRLIYFSYDVKMKEKGDIPEGYSVSREKKERFSLILESASTNQTSMYLCASSFQGVGGQPQHFGDGTRLSIL.